The sequence of this T cell receptor beta chain was determined in a study of T cells in Graves' hyperthyroidism and ophthalmopathy. Notes on the study in general: Before onset, ophthalmopathy was predicted by the model a median around 6 months earlier. Most thyroid clonotypes expanded above 0.001 appeared in blood too.

Patients showing uncontrolled infection, other autoimmune disease, pregnancy or lactation were ineligible. Diagnostic decisions used clinical symptoms, serum thyroxine and TRAb, thyroid ultrasound and orbital computed tomography. Amplification of TCR beta CDR3 regions was performed using RNA transcripts as template. RT-PCR in the first round (using the HTBI primer set) targeted the TCR CDR3. One entry per CDR3 protein results from TCRdb running MiXCR on the multiplex PCR reads. The data contain approximately 510,000 distinct CDR3 sequences, 35% to 50% of them singletons. Of note for this clonotype: The antigen is undetermined. Its ends do not fully match the called genes, so a read error is possible.

The CDR3 runs 12 residues. From germline, CDR1 is ENHRY and CDR2 SYGVKD. The V call is TRBV10-3, the J call TRBJ2-7; TRBD2 aligns across 11 bases. This receptor was identified in an adult woman with Graves' disease, either hyperthyroidism or ophthalmopathy (not recorded which). The sample taken for sequencing was peripheral blood or thyroid tissue (not recorded which). The DNA for the CDR3 is TGTGCCATCAGGAAGACTAGCGGGGCTAAGATCTTC. Translating it yields CAIRKTSGAKIF.